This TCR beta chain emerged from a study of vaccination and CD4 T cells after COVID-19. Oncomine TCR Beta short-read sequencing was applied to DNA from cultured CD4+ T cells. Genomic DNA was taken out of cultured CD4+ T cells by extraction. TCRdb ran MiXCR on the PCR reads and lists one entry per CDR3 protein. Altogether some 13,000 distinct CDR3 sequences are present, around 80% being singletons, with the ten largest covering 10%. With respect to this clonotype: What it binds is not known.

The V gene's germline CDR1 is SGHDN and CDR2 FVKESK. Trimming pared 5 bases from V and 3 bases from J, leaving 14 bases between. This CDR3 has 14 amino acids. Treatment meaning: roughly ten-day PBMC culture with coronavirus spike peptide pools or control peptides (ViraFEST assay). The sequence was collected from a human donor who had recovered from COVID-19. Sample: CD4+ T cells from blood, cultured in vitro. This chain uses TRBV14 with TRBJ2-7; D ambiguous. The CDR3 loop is CASSTDRRIYEQYF. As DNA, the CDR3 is TGTGCCAGCAGCACGGACCGAAGGATCTACGAGCAGTACTTC.